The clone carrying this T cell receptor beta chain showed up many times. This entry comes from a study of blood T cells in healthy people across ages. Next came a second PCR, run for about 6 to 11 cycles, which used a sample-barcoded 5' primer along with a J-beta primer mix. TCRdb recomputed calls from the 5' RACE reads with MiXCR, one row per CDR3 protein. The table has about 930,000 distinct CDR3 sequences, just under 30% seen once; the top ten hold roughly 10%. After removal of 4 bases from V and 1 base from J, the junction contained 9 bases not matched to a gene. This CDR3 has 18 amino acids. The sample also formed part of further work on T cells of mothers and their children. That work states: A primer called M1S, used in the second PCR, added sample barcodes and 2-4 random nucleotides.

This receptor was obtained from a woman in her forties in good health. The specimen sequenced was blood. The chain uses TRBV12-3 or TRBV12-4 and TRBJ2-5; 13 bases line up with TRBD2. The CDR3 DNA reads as TGTGCCAGCAGTTCCCTCTGGACTAGCGGGGGATTCCAAGAGACCCAGTACTTC. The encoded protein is CASSSLWTSGGFQETQYF.